Given below is one TCR beta chain in context. The entry originates in a study of cytomegalovirus exposure and HLA in healthy donors. The PCR employed 60 Vbeta primers together with 13 Jbeta primers. TCRdb keeps only in-frame clones here, not all; method: immunoSEQ multiplex PCR. Of roughly 160,000 clones in the sample, around 72% are singletons; the top ten hold 2% to 3%. Germline V CDR1 and CDR2: SNHLY, FYNNEI. Trimming at V came to 7 bases and at J to 7 bases, leaving 8 bases not matched to a gene. The CDR3 covers 13 residues. The genes are TRBV2 and TRBJ2-5, with 8 bases that match TRBD2. The sample was PBMCs. This TCR was recovered from a female donor in good health and CMV-seronegative. CDR3 protein: CASKGTRGWTQYF. DNA for the CDR3: TGTGCCAGCAAGGGGACTAGGGGGTGGACCCAGTACTTC.